The 23 T cell receptor beta chains reported below all come from one sample, sequenced in a study of regulatory T cells in long-lasting Graves disease. Building the TCR beta libraries relied on iRepertoire HTBI primers, and CDR3 regions underwent Arm-PCR. TCRdb called the multiplex PCR reads again in MiXCR, with one record for every CDR3 protein. The sample comprises roughly 500,000 distinct CDR3 sequences, 22% of which are singletons, and around 12% rests with the top ten. Described time point: persistent/refractory GD, antithyroid drugs over 5 years with positive TRAb. There was RNA extracted from PBMCs, and the TCR library was made from it. The input for sequencing was peripheral blood mononuclear cells (PBMCs), taken when the disease was refractory, from a patient treated with antithyroid drugs. Receptor source: a female donor with Graves disease.

This clonotype was picked up a small number of times. The J gene is TRBJ2-7, the V gene TRBV4-1, with a possible D match to TRBD1 (5 bases). Germline V lookup: CDR1 MGHRA, CDR2 YSYEKL. This CDR3 has 15 amino acids. Trimming took off 4 bases at V and 4 bases at J, with 17 bases between the two ends. As DNA, the CDR3 is TGCGCCAGCAGCCTCCTCCCTGACAGTCCTTACGAGCAGTACTTC. This codes for CASSLLPDSPYEQYF.

This clonotype was seen at least ten times. The V call is TRBV27, the J call TRBJ2-2; 15 positions agree with TRBD2. Trimming cost V 9 bases and J 1 base; bases outside gene matches: 6. Germline values: CDR1 MNHEY, CDR2 SMNVEV (reference sequence). This CDR3 has 17 amino acids. The CDR3: CASKPGLAGGNTGELFF. For the CDR3, the DNA is TGTGCCAGTAAGCCGGGACTAGCGGGAGGGAACACCGGGGAGCTGTTTTTT.

This clonotype was detected only once. The V and J genes are TRBV7-9 and TRBJ1-3; perhaps TRBD1 as D (5 bases). Germline values: CDR1 SEHNR, CDR2 FQNEAQ (reference sequence). The CDR3 has 15 amino acids. Trimming took off 1 base at V and 2 bases at J, with 9 bases between the two ends. The CDR3 DNA sequence: TGTGCCAGCAGCTTAGTGTCCAGGGCTGGAAACACCATATATTTT. Translated: CASSLVSRAGNTIYF.

The gene calls are TRBV9 and TRBJ1-2, with 10 bases matching TRBD1. Germline-derived CDR1 and CDR2 are SGDLS and YYNGEE. The CDR3 spans 15 residues. The V gene end was trimmed by 0 bases and the J gene end by 6 bases; junction bases not matched to a gene: 5. The CDR3 loop is CASSVDGTGVDGYTF. In DNA, the CDR3 is TGTGCCAGCAGCGTAGACGGGACAGGGGTCGATGGCTACACCTTC.

By sample fraction, this clonotype is medium-sized (0.01 to 0.1%). The DNA of the CDR3 is TGTGCCAGCAGTTTATGGGACCGGAACACTGAAGCTTTCTTT. Its translation is CASSLWDRNTEAFF. The gene calls are TRBV28 and TRBJ1-1; no clear D gene. The germline V gene has CDR1 MDHEN and CDR2 SYDVKM. The CDR3 runs to 14 residues. V was trimmed by 0 bases and J by 1 base, leaving 6 bases between them.

Comments on this clonotype: A clone one base away is much larger, so this may be a read error. The chain uses TRBV6-1 and TRBJ1-1; weak D call: TRBD1 (6 bases). Trimming removed 3 bases at V and 11 bases at J, with 10 bases between. CDR3 length: 11 amino acids. CDR1 MNHNS and CDR2 SASEGT come from the germline V gene. In DNA form, the CDR3 reads TGTGCCAGCAGTGACAGGGGTAAGGCTTTCTTT. Its translation: CASSDRGKAFF.

Comment on this clonotype: A read error may explain this, as a much larger clone is one base away. The chain has TRBV19 and TRBJ2-5; possible D gene TRBD1, 5 bases. V gave up 2 bases and J gave up 3 bases, with 7 bases separating them. CDR1 is LNHDA, CDR2 SQIVND, per germline (reference sequence). The CDR3 spans 13 residues. CDR3 nucleotides: TGTGCCAGTAGTATACTGACAGAAGAGACCCAGTACTTC. As protein: CASSILTEETQYF.

The sample holds a few counts of this clonotype. CDR3: CASSLAAGTYEQYF. The CDR3 bases are TGTGCCAGCAGTTTAGCTGCAGGGACCTACGAGCAGTACTTC. V usage is TRBV12-3 or TRBV12-4 and J usage is TRBJ2-7, with a weak D call TRBD1 (5 bases). V was trimmed by 0 bases and J by 2 bases, leaving 8 bases between them. The CDR3 length is 14 residues.

Of note for this clonotype: A much more abundant neighbour one base away suggests this may be a read error. The chain couples TRBV7-9 to TRBJ1-1; unclear D gene. Trimming stripped 6 bases from V and 3 bases from J, with 11 bases between. The germline gives CDR1 SEHNR, CDR2 FQNEAQ (reference sequence). The CDR3 contains 13 residues. The CDR3 sequence: CASSPGVDTEAFF. The CDR3 DNA reads TGTGCCAGCAGTCCAGGAGTTGACACTGAAGCTTTCTTT.

This rearrangement joins TRBV28 to TRBJ2-1; D uncertain. V shed 2 bases and J shed 7 bases, with 3 bases lying between them. Germline V CDR1 and CDR2: MDHEN, SYDVKM. The CDR3 extends over 11 amino acids. The CDR3 DNA sequence: TGTGCCAGCAGTTTACATAATGAGCAGTTCTTC. This encodes CASSLHNEQFF.

This chain joins TRBV7-9 and TRBJ2-7; TRBD2 might be the D (5 bases). Trimming pared 7 bases from V and 1 base from J, leaving 14 bases between. CDR3 size: 14 residues. Germline loops: CDR1 SEHNR, CDR2 FQNEAQ (reference sequence). CDR3 coding DNA: TGTGCCAGCACCCCCGATCGGGATTCCTACGAGCAGTACTTC. This sequence encodes CASTPDRDSYEQYF.

This clonotype has a count of ten or more. The chain recombines TRBV30 with TRBJ1-2; D is perhaps TRBD1 (5 bases). CDR3 length equals 12 residues. Germline CDR1 reads GTSNPN; CDR2 reads SVGIG (reference sequence). The germline V and J ends were trimmed by 4 bases and 6 bases, with 12 bases remaining between them. CDR3 bases: TGTGCCTGGACTCACGGGGGAGATGGCTACACCTTC. Its protein product is CAWTHGGDGYTF.

In the case of this clonotype: A much more abundant neighbour one base away suggests this may be a read error. The V call is TRBV19, the J call TRBJ1-1, with a possible D match to TRBD1 (6 bases). Germline loops: CDR1 LNHDA, CDR2 SQIVND (reference sequence). CDR3 length: 16 amino acids. The CDR3 here is CDSSRPPYRDHTEAFF. Written as DNA, the CDR3 is TGTGACAGTAGTAGGCCTCCCTACAGGGATCACACTGAAGCTTTCTTT.

The chain links TRBV9 to TRBJ1-5, with a possible D match to TRBD1 (5 bases). The CDR3 loop spans 14 amino acids. V was trimmed by 4 bases and J by 7 bases, leaving 15 bases between them. The V gene's germline CDR1 is SGDLS and CDR2 YYNGEE. CDR3 loop: CASSPGPNGQPQHF. CDR3 nucleotides: TGTGCCAGCAGCCCGGGACCAAATGGGCAGCCCCAGCATTTT.

The chain uses TRBV30 and TRBJ1-2; the D is unclear. Germline V gene lookup returns CDR1 GTSNPN and CDR2 SVGIG (reference sequence). Trimming left V 3 bases short and J 7 bases short, with 15 bases between. The CDR3 covers 13 residues. Written as DNA, the CDR3 is TGTGCCTGGAGCGCATCCGAATCGGGTGGCTACACCTTC. It translates to CAWSASESGGYTF.

This chain uses TRBV5-1 with TRBJ1-1, with D tentatively TRBD1 (5 bases). The CDR3 has 14 residues. The V and J ends lost 3 bases and 1 base respectively, with 10 bases between them. Germline V gene lookup returns CDR1 SGHRS and CDR2 YFSETQ. The CDR3 region has the DNA TGCGCCAGCAGCTCCCCGACAGCGAACACTGAAGCTTTCTTT. It codes for CASSSPTANTEAFF.

The chain is built from TRBV5-5 and TRBJ2-2; 7 nucleotides agree with TRBD2. The V gene end was trimmed by 1 base and the J gene end by 3 bases; junction bases not matched to a gene: 3. The CDR3 is 15 amino acids. In germline, CDR1 is SGHKS, CDR2 YYEKEE (reference sequence). DNA of the CDR3: TGTGCCAGCAGCTTGAGCGGGGCGGACACCGGGGAGCTGTTTTTT. Its translation is CASSLSGADTGELFF.

Comments on this clonotype: This could be a read error, since a much larger clone is one nucleotide away. V usage is TRBV6-9 and J usage is TRBJ1-2, with D possibly being TRBD1 (6 bases). CDR1 MNHGY and CDR2 SVAAGI come from the germline V gene. The V end lost 3 bases, the J end lost 4 bases, and 18 bases lay between the germline ends. There are 16 residues in the CDR3. The DNA for the CDR3 is TGTGCCAGCAGTTACTCGAAGGACGGGGGGCCCTATGGCTACACCTTC. Translating it yields CASSYSKDGGPYGYTF.

With respect to this clonotype: A read error is possible here, since a much larger clone lies one base away. This likely comes from a read error, as the CDR3 has no conserved phenylalanine or tryptophan at its end. CDR3 coding DNA: TGCAGCGTTGAAGGGACAGGGGGCGTCTATGGCTACACCCTC. Translated, it gives CSVEGTGGVYGYTL. The rearrangement joins TRBV29-1 to TRBJ1-2; 11 bases map to TRBD1. The CDR3 length is 14 residues. Germline assignment: CDR1 SQVTM and CDR2 ANQGSEA. J lost 4 bases, V lost 1 base, and 2 bases had no gene match.

Many counts were recorded for this clonotype. The rearrangement joins TRBV29-1 to TRBJ2-4; 7 nucleotides align to TRBD1. Germline CDR1 reads SQVTM; CDR2 reads ANQGSEA. The trim removed 7 bases at V and 9 bases at J, leaving 12 bases unmatched. The CDR3 runs to 13 residues. The chain's CDR3 is CSALAGTDGIQYF. The CDR3 bases are TGCAGCGCCTTAGCCGGGACAGACGGCATTCAGTACTTC.

This rearrangement joins TRBV7-2 to TRBJ2-5, with unresolved D. The germline CDR1 and CDR2 sequences are SGHTA and FQGNSA. Deletions cut 2 bases from V and 5 bases from J, with 9 bases between. CDR3 length equals 13 residues. CDR3 sequence reads: CASSLRPWETQYF. The CDR3 DNA is TGTGCCAGCAGCTTAAGGCCGTGGGAGACCCAGTACTTC.

The V call is TRBV4-3, the J call TRBJ1-1; TRBD1 might be the D (5 bases). CDR3 size: 15 residues. V gave up 4 bases and J gave up 0 bases, with 12 bases separating them. Germline loops: CDR1 LGHNA, CDR2 YSLEER. CDR3 nucleotide sequence: TGCGCCAGCAGCCGCGACGAGGGACTGAACACTGAAGCTTTCTTT. It translates to CASSRDEGLNTEAFF.

J is TRBJ2-5 and V is TRBV5-1, with 9 bases identical to TRBD2. The length of the CDR3 is 16 residues. The J segment lost 2 bases and the V segment lost 4 bases, leaving 9 bases of the junction unmatched. The germline V gene encodes CDR1 SGHRS and CDR2 YFSETQ. The CDR3 protein is CASSISGSPSQETQYF. The CDR3 nucleotides read TGCGCCAGCAGCATTAGCGGGAGCCCGTCACAAGAGACCCAGTACTTC.